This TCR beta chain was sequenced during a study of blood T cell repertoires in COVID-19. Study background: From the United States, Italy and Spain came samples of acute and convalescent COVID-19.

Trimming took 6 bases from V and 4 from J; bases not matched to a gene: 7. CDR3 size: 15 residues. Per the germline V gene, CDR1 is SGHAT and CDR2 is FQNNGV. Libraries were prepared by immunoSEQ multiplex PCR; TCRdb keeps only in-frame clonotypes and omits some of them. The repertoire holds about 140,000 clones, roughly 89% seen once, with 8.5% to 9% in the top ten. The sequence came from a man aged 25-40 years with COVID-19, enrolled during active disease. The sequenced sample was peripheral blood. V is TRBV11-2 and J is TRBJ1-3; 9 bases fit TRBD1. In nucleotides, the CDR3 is TGTGCCAGCAGTCGGACAGGGGATAAGGGAAACACCATATATTTT. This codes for CASSRTGDKGNTIYF.